Following are 16 T cell receptor beta chains from one sample sequenced in a study of blood T cell repertoires in COVID-19. Assay: immunoSEQ multiplex PCR; the TCRdb copy retains only in-frame clones and omits some. The data hold a few hundred thousand clones, with roughly 88% observed a single time. Specimen: peripheral blood. The receptors shown here come from a woman in her twenties or thirties who had recovered from COVID-19.

The chain employs TRBV30 and TRBJ1-2; D possibly corresponds to TRBD1 (5 bases). Germline values: CDR1 GTSNPN, CDR2 SVGIG (reference sequence). The CDR3 is 12 amino acids. V was trimmed by 8 bases and J by 3 bases, leaving 13 bases between them. CDR3 sequence: CAGGYSYYGYTF. The CDR3 DNA is TGTGCCGGGGGGTATAGCTACTATGGCTACACCTTC.

The chain carries TRBV7-3 and TRBJ2-2, with TRBD2 identical over 7 bases. Germline trimming cut 5 bases from V and 1 base from J; bases unmatched to any gene: 4. The CDR3 consists of 15 residues. CDR1 SGHTA and CDR2 FQGTGA come from the germline V gene. Here the CDR3 DNA reads TGTGCCAGCAGCCCTGGCGGGGGGAACACCGGGGAGCTGTTTTTT. Protein sequence: CASSPGGGNTGELFF.

V is TRBV7-9 and J is TRBJ2-5; weak D call: TRBD1 (6 bases). Germline V gene data show CDR1 as SEHNR and CDR2 as FQNEAQ (reference sequence). The V end was cut by 5 bases, the J end by 2 bases, with 15 bases between. The length of the CDR3 is 15 residues. The CDR3 region has the DNA TGTGCCAGCAGCCCCCTTGGGCAGGGGCAAGAGACCCAGTACTTC. It yields the protein CASSPLGQGQETQYF.

This clone was found once. V gene TRBV27 combines with J gene TRBJ2-3, with 7 bases lining up with TRBD1. There are 15 residues in the CDR3. The junction had 3 bases not matched to a gene; V was cut back by 3 bases and J by 0 bases. The germline V gene has CDR1 MNHEY and CDR2 SMNVEV (reference sequence). CDR3 protein: CASSFWGQSTDTQYF. CDR3 nucleotide sequence: TGTGCCAGCAGTTTCTGGGGACAGAGCACAGATACGCAGTATTTT.

Regarding this clone: Additional DNA sequences in this sample encode the identical CDR3. V and J are TRBV7-9 and TRBJ2-5; D not resolved. V was cut by 3 bases and J by 2 bases, with 4 bases left in between. This CDR3 is built from 12 residues. Germline loops: CDR1 SEHNR, CDR2 FQNEAQ (reference sequence). The CDR3 is CASSLRQETQYF. In DNA form, the CDR3 reads TGTGCCAGCAGCTTGAGGCAAGAGACCCAGTACTTC.

This chain joins TRBV6-5 and TRBJ1-2; no definite D call. This CDR3 region has 14 residues. V was cut by 7 bases and J by 3 bases, with 15 bases left in between. The germline V gene encodes CDR1 MNHEY and CDR2 SVGAGI. CDR3 sequence reads: CASNEPGGYYGYTF. The CDR3 nucleotides are TGTGCCAGCAACGAGCCAGGTGGATACTATGGCTACACCTTC.

This chain links TRBV6-5 with TRBJ2-4; a possible D gene is TRBD2 (5 bases). This CDR3 contains 14 residues. V was cut by 2 bases and J by 7 bases, with 12 bases left in between. Per germline, CDR1 MNHEY and CDR2 SVGAGI. The CDR3: CASSYQDRGNIQYF. Written as DNA, the CDR3 is TGTGCCAGCAGTTACCAGGACCGAGGGAACATTCAGTACTTC.

This clone has just one count. J is TRBJ2-3 and V is TRBV5-1; 14 bases map to TRBD2. The V segment lost 2 bases and the J segment 4 bases; nucleotides outside the gene matches: 12. Per germline, CDR1 SGHRS and CDR2 YFSETQ. The CDR3 length is 19 residues. The CDR3 here is CASSLSGGTSGGMADTQYF. CDR3 bases: TGCGCCAGCAGCTTAAGTGGCGGGACTAGCGGGGGTATGGCAGATACGCAGTATTTT.

The rearrangement links TRBV5-1 to TRBJ2-6, with D perhaps TRBD2 (5 bases). CDR3 length equals 16 residues. Looked up from germline, CDR1 is SGHRS and CDR2 is YFSETQ. Trimming removed 0 bases from V and 2 bases from J, with 9 bases in between. This chain's CDR3 is CASSLGGSAGANVLTF. For the CDR3, the DNA is TGCGCCAGCAGCTTGGGTGGGAGTGCTGGGGCCAACGTCCTGACTTTC.

The chain carries TRBV28 and TRBJ2-2; D unclear. The CDR3 is 16 residues long. The V end was cut by 4 bases, the J end by 4 bases, with 16 bases between. CDR1 is MDHEN and CDR2 is SYDVKM in the germline V gene. CDR3 sequence reads: CASSSPGERITGELFF. The CDR3 coding sequence is TGTGCCAGCAGTTCCCCTGGTGAGAGAATCACCGGGGAGCTGTTTTTT. Together with reference TRBV28 and TRBJ2-2, the CDR3 gives the full variable domain: DVKVTQSSRYLVKRTGEKVFLECVQDMDHENMFWYRQDPGLGLRLIYFSYDVKMKEKGDIPEGYSVSREKKERFSLILESASTNQTSMYLCASSSPGERITGELFFGEGSRLTVL.

The chain links TRBV28 to TRBJ2-7; D is uncertain. Germline lookup yields CDR1 MDHEN and CDR2 SYDVKM. The CDR3 runs 12 residues. Trimming cost V 8 bases and J 2 bases, with 10 bases left between them. The CDR3 bases are TGTGCCAGCTTAAATTCAGCCTACGAGCAGTACTTC. Amino acid sequence: CASLNSAYEQYF.

The gene calls are TRBV3-1 (or the pseudogene TRBV3-2) and TRBJ1-2, with D maybe TRBD1 (6 bases). CDR1 is LGHDT and CDR2 is YNNKEL in the germline V gene (reference sequence). The CDR3 covers 14 residues. The germline V and J ends were trimmed by 4 bases and 3 bases, with 12 bases remaining between them. The CDR3 sequence is CASSPRTVDYGYTF. DNA for the CDR3: TGTGCCAGCAGCCCTCGGACAGTGGACTATGGCTACACCTTC.

The V and J genes are TRBV21-1 and TRBJ2-6; TRBD1, as called in the table, went unchecked against the DNA. TRBV21-1 is a pseudogene. CDR3 length: 22 residues. The chain's CDR3 is CASSPLILTGGPIRSGANVLTF. The DNA for the CDR3 is TGTGCCAGCAGCCCTCTTATCCTGACAGGGGGCCCAATACGCTCTGGGGCCAACGTCCTGACTTTC.

The chain links TRBV28 to TRBJ1-4, with a weak D call TRBD1 (6 bases). Per the germline V gene, CDR1 is MDHEN and CDR2 is SYDVKM. Trimming removed 6 bases at V and 8 bases at J, with 16 bases between. CDR3 size: 14 residues. The CDR3 is CASRPQGTSEKLFF. Written as DNA, the CDR3 is TGTGCCAGCAGACCACAGGGTACCTCGGAAAAACTGTTTTTT.

The chain uses TRBV6-2 or TRBV6-3 and TRBJ2-3; D gene unclear. Trimming left V 0 bases short and J 6 bases short, with 7 bases between. Germline loops: CDR1 MNHEY, CDR2 SVGEGT. CDR3 length: 13 residues. CDR3: CASSYSLRDTQYF. CDR3 DNA sequence: TGTGCCAGCAGTTACTCGTTACGGGATACGCAGTATTTT.

The chain combines TRBV21-1 with TRBJ2-7; the D call TRBD1 from the table was never checked on the DNA. TRBV21-1 is listed as a pseudogene. The CDR3 runs 15 residues. The CDR3 nucleotides are TGTGCCAGCAGCAAAGGCCCAGGGGGCGGATACGAGCAGTACTTC. Translation: CASSKGPGGGYEQYF.